Sequencing of this T cell receptor beta chain was carried out in a study of blood T cells in healthy people across ages. Findings of the study overall: Roughly linear declines in TCR beta diversity per million T cells occurred with age.

Then a second PCR, running roughly 7 to 11 cycles, was carried out with a sample-barcoded 5' primer and a J-beta primer mix. Via MiXCR, TCRdb re-called the 5' RACE reads, giving one row per CDR3 protein. The sample lists some 1,800,000 distinct CDR3 sequences, 39% occurring once. Trimming removed 4 bases from V and 1 base from J, with 11 bases in between. The CDR3 contains 14 residues. Germline V gives CDR1 DFQATT, CDR2 SNEGSKA (reference sequence). To note about this clonotype: The antigen is unknown.

The sample comprised blood. This receptor was taken from a human donor in good health. The gene calls are TRBV20-1 and TRBJ1-5; D is possibly TRBD1 (5 bases). The CDR3: CSAMEGLSNQPQHF. The DNA of the CDR3 is TGCAGTGCTATGGAGGGGCTCAGCAATCAGCCCCAGCATTTT.